This is a list of T cell receptor beta chains from one sample in a study of blood T cell repertoires in COVID-19. The method was immunoSEQ multiplex PCR; TCRdb's version includes in-frame clones alone and lacks a portion of them. The sample yields around 620,000 clones, 75% to 90% seen once. The specimen sequenced was peripheral blood. The receptor source for this set is a woman between 18 and 29 years old with acute or convalescent COVID-19. The CDR3 runs from the conserved cysteine through the conserved F or W. Each record gives: V gene, D gene, clone size, J gene, CDR3 protein, CDR3 DNA. D genes are given only for firm matches. A row's size may be missing; if present it is once, few, many or a size class.

>TRBV7-7|TRBD1|.|TRBJ2-1
CASSQGQGPYNEQFF
TGTGCCAGCAGCCAGGGACAGGGGCCTTACAATGAGCAGTTCTTC
>TRBV7-9|.|.|TRBJ1-2
CASSSFGGRGSRDYGYTF
TGTGCCAGCAGTTCTTTTGGGGGCAGGGGCTCGAGAGACTATGGCTACACCTTC
>TRBV5-1|TRBD1|.|TRBJ1-1
CASSADRDYAFF
TGCGCCAGCAGCGCGGACAGGGACTACGCTTTCTTT
>TRBV10-3|.|.|TRBJ2-7
CAIAGSSASYEQYF
TGTGCCATCGCGGGCTCCTCGGCCTCCTACGAGCAGTACTTC
>TRBV30|TRBD2|once|TRBJ2-1
CAWSYGGGVNEQFF
TGTGCCTGGAGTTACGGCGGGGGGGTCAATGAGCAGTTCTTC
>TRBV6-5|.|.|TRBJ1-4
CASTSAGLNEKLFF
TGTGCCAGCACCTCAGCGGGACTAAATGAAAAACTGTTTTTT
>TRBV12-3/TRBV12-4|.|.|TRBJ1-4
CASSFGEKLFF
TGTGCCAGCAGTTTCGGGGAAAAACTGTTTTTT
>TRBV9|.|.|TRBJ1-2
CASSQGLMERSYGYTF
TGTGCCAGCAGCCAGGGTTTGATGGAGAGGAGCTATGGCTACACCTTC
>TRBV2|.|.|TRBJ2-7
CASKVERRGPPSSYEQYF
TGTGCCAGCAAGGTTGAGCGGCGGGGGCCGCCCTCCTCCTACGAGCAGTACTTC
>TRBV2|TRBD2|.|TRBJ2-6
CASRGVLAGANSGANVLTF
TGTGCCAGCAGAGGGGTTCTAGCGGGGGCAAACTCTGGGGCCAACGTCCTGACTTTC
>TRBV6-5|TRBD1|.|TRBJ1-1
CASTWTGTNTEAFF
TGTGCCAGCACTTGGACAGGGACGAACACTGAAGCTTTCTTT
>TRBV29-1|TRBD1|.|TRBJ1-2
CSVGGQGRPEGYTF
TGCAGCGTTGGGGGACAGGGTAGGCCCGAGGGCTACACCTTC
>TRBV19|TRBD1|.|TRBJ1-2
CASSFRQGIDYGYTF
TGTGCCAGTAGTTTCAGACAGGGGATCGACTATGGCTACACCTTC
>TRBV30|TRBD1|.|TRBJ1-2
CAGTQGRRFGYGYTF
TGTGCCGGCACACAGGGGAGAAGGTTTGGCTATGGCTACACCTTC
>TRBV2|TRBD1|.|TRBJ2-6
CASSEEVRQGLSGANVLTF
TGTGCCAGCAGTGAAGAAGTGAGACAGGGTCTCTCTGGGGCCAACGTCCTGACTTTC
>TRBV27|.|.|TRBJ2-2
CASTDRLNTGELFF
TGTGCCAGCACTGACAGGCTTAACACCGGGGAGCTGTTTTTT
>TRBV5-1|TRBD1|.|TRBJ1-3
CASSLGQGGNTIYF
TGCGCCAGCAGCTTGGGACAGGGAGGAAACACCATATATTTT
>TRBV6-5|.|few|TRBJ1-1
CASSISLGGPTEAFF
TGTGCCAGCTCTATCTCGTTGGGGGGTCCCACTGAAGCTTTCTTT
>TRBV2|TRBD1|.|TRBJ1-1
CAGTGKGTEAFF
TGTGCCGGGACAGGGAAGGGCACTGAAGCTTTCTTT
>TRBV30|.|few|TRBJ1-1
CANTRGGMNTEAFF
TGTGCCAATACGCGGGGGGGCATGAACACTGAAGCTTTCTTT
>TRBV15|TRBD1|.|TRBJ2-7
CATSPDRGGRNYEQYF
TGTGCCACCAGCCCGGACAGGGGTGGAAGGAACTACGAGCAGTACTTC
>TRBV29-1|.|.|TRBJ1-2
CSVDSKTSGDYGYTF
TGCAGCGTTGATTCCAAAACCTCAGGGGACTATGGCTACACCTTC
>TRBV6-2/TRBV6-3|TRBD1|.|TRBJ1-5
CASSYSLGTGSNQPQHF
TGTGCCAGCAGTTACTCGCTTGGGACAGGGAGCAATCAGCCCCAGCATTTT
>TRBV7-2|.|.|TRBJ1-3
CASSLAGAAGNTIYF
TGTGCCAGCAGCTTAGCAGGGGCCGCTGGAAACACCATATATTTT
>TRBV27|TRBD1|.|TRBJ1-6
CASTSDPGQGSSPLHF
TGTGCCAGCACTTCGGACCCGGGACAGGGGTCTTCACCCCTCCACTTT
>TRBV19|TRBD1|.|TRBJ1-5
CASSIAGQGAQPQHF
TGTGCCAGTAGTATAGCGGGACAGGGTGCACAGCCCCAGCATTTT
>TRBV11-2|.|.|TRBJ1-4
CASSPPAQTNEKLFF
TGTGCCAGCAGCCCCCCTGCACAGACTAATGAAAAACTGTTTTTT
>TRBV7-8|.|.|TRBJ1-1
CASSSYEGVTPAFF
TGTGCCAGCAGCTCGTACGAAGGGGTGACCCCCGCTTTCTTT
>TRBV12-3/TRBV12-4|TRBD1|once|TRBJ1-1
CASNWGQSEAFF
TGTGCCAGCAACTGGGGACAGTCAGAAGCTTTCTTT
>TRBV7-9|TRBD1|.|TRBJ1-2
CASSLKGDRAHGYTF
TGTGCCAGCAGCTTGAAGGGGGACAGAGCCCATGGCTACACCTTC
>TRBV21-1|.|.|TRBJ2-1
CASSASGGSYNEQFF
TGTGCCAGCAGCGCAAGCGGGGGGTCTTACAATGAGCAGTTCTTC
>TRBV7-9|.|few|TRBJ2-7
CASSFGQNEQYF
TGTGCCAGCAGCTTCGGACAGAACGAGCAGTACTTC
>TRBV15|TRBD2|.|TRBJ2-3
CATSSLAGDTDTQYF
TGTGCCACCAGCAGTCTGGCGGGGGACACAGATACGCAGTATTTT
>TRBV7-9|.|.|TRBJ2-7
CASSSYPFQGSYEQYF
TGTGCCAGCAGCTCCTACCCCTTCCAGGGGTCCTACGAGCAGTACTTC
>TRBV28|.|.|TRBJ1-2
CASSFLSNYGYTF
TGTGCCAGCAGTTTCCTTTCTAACTATGGCTACACCTTC
>TRBV10-3|TRBD1|.|TRBJ1-5
CAISEGGQNQPQHF
TGTGCCATCAGTGAGGGGGGACAGAATCAGCCCCAGCATTTT
>TRBV25-1|.|.|TRBJ1-2
CASSNRPRVGYGYTF
TGTGCCAGCAGTAACCGACCGCGGGTCGGCTATGGCTACACCTTC
>TRBV6-4|.|.|TRBJ2-3
CASTPRAGADTQYF
TGTGCCAGCACCCCAAGGGCGGGCGCAGATACGCAGTATTTT
>TRBV6-5|.|.|TRBJ2-3
CASSSARFLTDTQYF
TGTGCCAGCAGTTCCGCCAGGTTCCTCACAGATACGCAGTATTTT
>TRBV10-3|TRBD1|.|TRBJ2-4
CAISDPDRAVNIQYF
TGTGCCATCAGTGATCCCGACAGGGCGGTAAACATTCAGTACTTC
>TRBV3-1/TRBV3-2|.|.|TRBJ2-2
CASSQVLGELFF
TGTGCCAGCAGCCAAGTTCTCGGGGAGCTGTTTTTT
>TRBV27|TRBD2|.|TRBJ2-3
CASRALRGVADTQYF
TGTGCCAGCAGGGCCCTCCGGGGGGTAGCAGATACGCAGTATTTT
>TRBV19|.|.|TRBJ1-6
CASKHQGTHNSPLHF
TGTGCCAGTAAACACCAGGGGACACATAATTCACCCCTCCACTTT
>TRBV7-9|.|.|TRBJ2-1
CASSLVSGRLRDNEQFF
TGTGCCAGCAGCTTAGTTAGCGGCAGGCTGAGGGACAATGAGCAGTTCTTC
>TRBV9|.|.|TRBJ1-1
CASSSKQGRNTEAFF
TGTGCCAGCAGCTCAAAGCAGGGAAGGAACACTGAAGCTTTCTTT
>TRBV30|.|.|TRBJ1-6
CAWSRGGRGSPLHF
TGTGCCTGGAGTCGGGGGGGGCGGGGTTCACCCCTCCACTTT